This T cell receptor beta chain was sequenced for a study of PD-L1 blockade in urothelial cancer. Study information: Bladder-origin urothelial cancer in males covered about 90% of the 29 patients. Patients' prior chemotherapy regimens numbered 0 to 3. The researchers analyzed blood 3 weeks (second dose) and 6 weeks after treatment start.

Time point meaning: peripheral blood 6 weeks after treatment start. Some clones are missing from TCRdb's copy, which holds only in-frame ones; the method was immunoSEQ multiplex PCR. The table lists roughly 42,000 clones, around 90% of them singletons, with approximately 7.9% in the top ten. A word on this clone: Its specificity is unknown.

The CDR3 totals 15 residues. Germline CDR1 and CDR2: WNHNN and SYGVQD (reference sequence). V shed 2 bases, J shed 6 bases, and the junction held 3 bases outside the gene matches. Study results and limitations: Tumor-associated clones in the blood of durable-benefit patients grew more at 3 weeks.

The chain couples TRBV10-1 to TRBJ2-3; 12 bases match TRBD2. Material: PBMCs, obtained around atezolizumab (anti-PD-L1) treatment. The origin of this receptor is an older man with urothelial cancer. The CDR3 is CASSEGLAGRDTQYF. For the CDR3, the DNA is TGCGCCAGCAGTGAGGGACTAGCGGGAAGGGATACGCAGTATTTT.